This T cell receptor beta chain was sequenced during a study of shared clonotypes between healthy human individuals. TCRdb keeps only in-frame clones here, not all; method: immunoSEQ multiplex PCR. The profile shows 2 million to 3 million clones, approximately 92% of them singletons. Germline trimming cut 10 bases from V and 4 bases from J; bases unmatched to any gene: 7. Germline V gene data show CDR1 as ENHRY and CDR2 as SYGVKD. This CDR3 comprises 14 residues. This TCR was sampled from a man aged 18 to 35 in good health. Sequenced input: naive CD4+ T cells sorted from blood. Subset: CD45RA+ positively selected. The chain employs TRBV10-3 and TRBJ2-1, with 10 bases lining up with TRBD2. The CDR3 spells CATDASGGYNEQFF. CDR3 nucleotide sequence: TGTGCCACCGATGCTAGCGGGGGTTACAATGAGCAGTTCTTC.